This entry lists 10 T cell receptor beta chains sequenced from one sample in a study of technical replicates of blood from several donors. The protocol was immunoSEQ multiplex PCR, while the TCRdb copy is restricted to in-frame clones and leaves out a portion. This sample has approximately 82,000 clones; about 91% occur once, and the top ten carry under 0.5%. Sequences were obtained from T cells isolated from PBMCs. Receptor source: a human donor in good health. Some clones in this sample may be carry-over from other donors' samples.

The chain combines TRBV7-8 with TRBJ1-3, with D unresolved. Germline V gives CDR1 SGHVS, CDR2 FQNEAQ. The CDR3 sequence is 14 residues long. Trimming took off 1 base at V and 4 bases at J, with 8 bases between the two ends. CDR3 nucleotide sequence: TGTGCCAGCAGCTTAGGAGTTAACGGAAACACCATATATTTT. It codes for CASSLGVNGNTIYF.

The gene calls are TRBV5-1 and TRBJ2-3; 7 bases match TRBD1. V lost 2 bases, J lost 5 bases, and 5 bases stayed unmatched. The CDR3 contains 14 residues. Germline CDR1 reads SGHRS; CDR2 reads YFSETQ. CDR3 coding DNA: TGCGCCAGCAGCTTTAGGGGGCTTGAAGATACGCAGTATTTT. It specifies CASSFRGLEDTQYF.

The chain couples TRBV6-6 to TRBJ2-5; D gene unclear. CDR1 is MNHNY and CDR2 is SVGAGI in the germline V gene (reference sequence). V was pared by 2 bases and J by 1 base, with 11 bases between. The CDR3 covers 15 residues. The CDR3 spells CASSYGVASQETQYF. For the CDR3, the DNA is TGTGCCAGCAGTTACGGTGTGGCCAGCCAAGAGACCCAGTACTTC.

V is TRBV5-1 and J is TRBJ1-1; a possible D gene is TRBD1 (5 bases). Germline CDR1 SGHRS, CDR2 YFSETQ. The CDR3 spans 16 residues. V lost 3 bases to trimming and J lost 2 bases, with 17 bases between them. For the CDR3, the DNA is TGCGCCAGCAGCTCGAATTATGGGGCTTCAAACACTGAAGCTTTCTTT. It yields the protein CASSSNYGASNTEAFF.

The V call is TRBV12-5, the J call TRBJ2-1; TRBD2 agrees at 11 bases. Germline V CDR1 and CDR2: LGHNT, FRNRAP. V lost 6 bases to trimming and J lost 6 bases; unmatched junction nucleotides: 7. The CDR3 loop spans 15 amino acids. The DNA for the CDR3 is TGTGCTAGTGGGGTCTCTAGCGGGAGGACCAATGAGCAGTTCTTC. Translating it yields CASGVSSGRTNEQFF.

This chain joins TRBV6-1 and TRBJ1-1; D remains ambiguous. The germline V and J ends were trimmed by 3 bases and 1 base, with 6 bases remaining between them. Germline V gene sequence: CDR1 MNHNS, CDR2 SASEGT. The CDR3 length is 13 residues. The CDR3 nucleotides are TGTGCCAGCAGTGAGACACGGAACACTGAAGCTTTCTTT. It encodes CASSETRNTEAFF.

This clone turned up a few times. This chain links TRBV10-1 with TRBJ2-2, with 8 bases aligning to TRBD2. The V and J ends lost 3 bases and 6 bases, in that order; junction bases with no gene match: 0. From germline, CDR1 is WNHNN and CDR2 SYGVQD (reference sequence). This CDR3 region has 13 residues. The CDR3 region is CASSELAAGELFF. CDR3 nucleotide sequence: TGCGCCAGCAGTGAACTAGCGGCCGGGGAGCTGTTTTTT.

This chain links TRBV4-3 with TRBJ1-2, with 9 bases lining up with TRBD1. Germline loops: CDR1 LGHNA, CDR2 YSLEER. Unmatched junction bases numbered 8, after V lost 7 bases and J lost 8 bases. The length of the CDR3 is 13 residues. For the CDR3, the DNA is TGCGCCAGCACCCCAGGACAGGGGCGAGGCTACACCTTC. It encodes CASTPGQGRGYTF.

The J gene is TRBJ1-2, the V gene TRBV28, with TRBD1 matching 7 bases. This CDR3 is built from 14 residues. V shed 4 bases and J 8 bases; nucleotides not matched to a gene: 10. The germline CDR1 and CDR2 sequences are MDHEN and SYDVKM. The chain's CDR3 is CASSSFGTALGYTF. The CDR3 region has the DNA TGTGCCAGCAGTTCTTTCGGGACAGCCTTGGGCTACACCTTC.

V gene TRBV21-1 combines with J gene TRBJ1-2. TRBV21-1 is given as a pseudogene. The CDR3 totals 13 residues. In DNA form, the CDR3 reads TGTGCCAGCAGCAAATTATTGAGTTTTGGCTACACCTTC. Its translation: CASSKLLSFGYTF.